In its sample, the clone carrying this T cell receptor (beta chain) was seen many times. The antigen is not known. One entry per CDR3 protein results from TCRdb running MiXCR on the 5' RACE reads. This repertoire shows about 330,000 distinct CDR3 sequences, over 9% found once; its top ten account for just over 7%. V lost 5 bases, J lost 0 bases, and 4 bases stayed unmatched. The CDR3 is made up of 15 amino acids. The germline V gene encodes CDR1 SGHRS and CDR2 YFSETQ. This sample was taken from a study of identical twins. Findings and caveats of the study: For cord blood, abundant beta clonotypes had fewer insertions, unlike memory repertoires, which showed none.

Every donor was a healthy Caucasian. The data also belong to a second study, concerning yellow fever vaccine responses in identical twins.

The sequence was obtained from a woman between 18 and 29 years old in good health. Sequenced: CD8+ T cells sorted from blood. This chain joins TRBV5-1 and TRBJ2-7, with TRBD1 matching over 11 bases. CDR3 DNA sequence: TGCGCCAGCAGTCCCGGGACAGGGGGCTCCTACGAGCAGTACTTC. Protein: CASSPGTGGSYEQYF.